This T cell receptor beta chain was sequenced during a study of blood T cell repertoires in COVID-19. Germline values: CDR1 SGHVS, CDR2 FQNEAQ. CDR3 size: 17 residues. With 3 bases clipped from V and 4 bases from J, the junction kept 11 bases outside the gene matches. TCRdb keeps only in-frame clones here, not all; method: immunoSEQ multiplex PCR. The table shows 25,000 to 35,000 clones, with approximately 90% occurring only once. This clone was recorded a few times. The material sequenced was peripheral blood. V is TRBV7-8 and J is TRBJ1-5, with TRBD1 identical over 8 bases. This clonotype originated in a man aged 60-69 years with active COVID-19. CDR3 loop: CASSFSSIQGGNQPQHF. CDR3 nucleotide sequence: TGTGCCAGCAGCTTTAGCTCTATACAGGGGGGGAATCAGCCCCAGCATTTT.